The 17 T cell receptor beta chains presented below share a single source sample, sequenced in a study of OX40 agonist ivuxolimab in advanced cancers. Library method: the immunoSEQ multiplex PCR assay. TCRdb took this table from immuneACCESS and kept in-frame rearrangements with V and J called. Such tables lack part of the clones; where checked against another copy, unresolved V genes explain under half of the gap, and the rest is unexplained. The sample table holds tens of thousands of clones, of which 88% were seen once. The ten most abundant clones make up 50% to 60% of the sample. The sequences come from CD4+ or CD8+ T cells sorted from blood, collected in a trial of the OX40 agonist ivuxolimab. The source of these receptors is an adult with an advanced solid tumor such as melanoma, head and neck, liver or kidney cancer.

The chain couples TRBV6-6 to TRBJ2-3; 7 bases match TRBD2. The CDR3 length is 14 residues. Unmatched junction bases numbered 4, after V lost 4 bases and J lost 3 bases. Germline V gene lookup returns CDR1 MNHNY and CDR2 SVGAGI (reference sequence). The CDR3 protein is CASSWAGVTDTQYF. CDR3 nucleotide sequence: TGTGCCAGCAGTTGGGCGGGGGTAACAGATACGCAGTATTTT.

CDR3 bases: TGTGCCAGTAGTACAGAGGCTGGCAATCAGCCCCAGCATTTT. Translated, it gives CASSTEAGNQPQHF. The V call is TRBV19, the J call TRBJ1-5; no clear D gene. The germline V and J ends were trimmed by 4 bases and 2 bases, with 9 bases remaining between them. This CDR3 is 14 amino acids long. In germline, CDR1 is LNHDA, CDR2 SQIVND (reference sequence).

The genes are TRBV11-2 and TRBJ1-1, with TRBD1 identical over 9 bases. The CDR3 is 16 amino acids. The germline CDR1 and CDR2 sequences are SGHAT and FQNNGV. With V trimmed by 6 bases and J by 1 base, 9 bases remained unmatched. The CDR3 sequence: CASRDTGGTRNTEAFF. CDR3 DNA sequence: TGTGCCAGCAGAGACACAGGGGGCACTAGGAACACTGAAGCTTTCTTT.

This clone was detected only a few times. The chain combines TRBV29-1 with TRBJ2-7; 8 bases match TRBD2. Germline V gives CDR1 SQVTM, CDR2 ANQGSEA. The CDR3 is 11 amino acids. V lost 5 bases, J lost 3 bases, and 0 bases stayed unmatched. Here the CDR3 reads CSVTSGYEQYF. The CDR3 DNA sequence: TGCAGCGTTACTAGCGGCTACGAGCAGTACTTC.

The chain carries TRBV4-1 and TRBJ2-3; 12 bases align to TRBD2. The germline gives CDR1 MGHRA, CDR2 YSYEKL. The CDR3 has 19 amino acids. V lost 1 base and J lost 2; bases outside the gene matches: 10. The CDR3 bases are TGCGCCAGCAGCCAAGGGACCGGTACTAGCGGGGGGTCCACAGATACGCAGTATTTT. Residues: CASSQGTGTSGGSTDTQYF.

The chain is built from TRBV4-2 and TRBJ2-5, with D hard to call. Germline-derived CDR1 and CDR2 are LGHNA and YNFKEQ. The germline V and J ends were trimmed by 0 bases and 2 bases, with 10 bases remaining between them. The CDR3 length is 15 residues. The CDR3 sequence: CASSQDWGRQETQYF. The CDR3 nucleotides read TGTGCCAGCAGCCAAGATTGGGGTCGGCAAGAGACCCAGTACTTC.

The gene calls are TRBV4-1 and TRBJ2-5; TRBD1 matches 8 bases. The CDR3 spans 14 residues. The V and J ends lost 3 bases and 5 bases, in that order; junction bases with no gene match: 5. Germline CDR1 is MGHRA and CDR2 is YSYEKL. The CDR3 protein is CASSHVDRDETQYF. The CDR3 DNA sequence: TGCGCCAGCAGCCACGTGGACAGGGACGAGACCCAGTACTTC.

The chain couples TRBV6-5 to TRBJ2-7; TRBD2 agrees at 10 bases. Germline assignment: CDR1 MNHEY and CDR2 SVGAGI. The CDR3 sequence is 15 residues long. The trim removed 5 bases at V and 2 bases at J, leaving 6 bases unmatched. The DNA of the CDR3 is TGTGCCAGCAGTGTCTCAGCGGGAGGGCCCTACGAGCAGTACTTC. Encoded protein: CASSVSAGGPYEQYF.

The gene calls are TRBV10-2 and TRBJ2-3; TRBD2 matches 7 bases. Germline trimming cut 11 bases from V and 3 bases from J; bases unmatched to any gene: 8. The CDR3 contains 13 residues. CDR1 and CDR2 (germline): WSHSY, SAAADI. The chain's CDR3 is CAARGTNTDTQYF. The CDR3 DNA is TGCGCCGCACGGGGGACTAATACAGATACGCAGTATTTT.

This CDR3 reads CASSYYSGREETQYF. Written as DNA, the CDR3 is TGTGCCAGCAGTTACTATTCGGGCCGAGAAGAGACCCAGTACTTC. The chain carries TRBV6-6 and TRBJ2-5; D is undetermined. V shed 1 base and J shed 3 bases, with 12 bases lying between them. The CDR3 covers 15 residues. Germline CDR1 is MNHNY and CDR2 is SVGAGI (reference sequence).

The gene calls are TRBV11-2 and TRBJ2-5; 11 nucleotides agree with TRBD2. Germline loops: CDR1 SGHAT, CDR2 FQNNGV. This CDR3 comprises 15 residues. The V segment lost 5 bases and the J segment 1 base; nucleotides outside the gene matches: 3. The CDR3 spells CASSGLAGGQETQYF. The CDR3, as DNA: TGTGCCAGCAGCGGCCTAGCGGGGGGCCAAGAGACCCAGTACTTC.

This sequence joins TRBV18 and TRBJ2-1, with no clear D. V lost 0 bases and J lost 0, with 3 bases in between. CDR3 length: 14 residues. Germline V gives CDR1 KGHSH, CDR2 LQKENI. The CDR3 coding sequence is TGTGCCAGCTCACCACCGAGCTCCTACAATGAGCAGTTCTTC. Protein: CASSPPSSYNEQFF.

The chain links TRBV4-2 to TRBJ2-7; D is uncertain. V lost 0 bases and J 5 bases, leaving 5 bases between the germline ends. This CDR3 comprises 12 residues. The germline V gene encodes CDR1 LGHNA and CDR2 YNFKEQ. The CDR3 nucleotides read TGTGCCAGCAGCCAAGATGCAAACGAGCAGTACTTC. Translated: CASSQDANEQYF.

This clone was found once. V is TRBV4-2 and J is TRBJ1-1; no clear D gene. Trimming left V 4 bases short and J 0 bases short, with 12 bases between. The CDR3 has 15 residues. From germline, CDR1 is LGHNA and CDR2 YNFKEQ. The CDR3 region is CASSPPDGMNTEAFF. The CDR3 nucleotides read TGTGCCAGCAGCCCCCCAGACGGAATGAACACTGAAGCTTTCTTT.

The chain employs TRBV4-3 and TRBJ1-2; a weak D match, TRBD1 (6 bases). Germline V CDR1 and CDR2: LGHNA, YSLEER. This CDR3 spans 15 amino acids. V was clipped by 0 bases and J by 2 bases, with 10 bases between them. CDR3 residues: CASSQEVGANYGYTF. The CDR3 DNA follows: TGCGCCAGCAGCCAAGAAGTGGGGGCGAACTATGGCTACACCTTC.

The chain links TRBV11-2 to TRBJ2-1, with TRBD1 as a possible D gene (5 bases). Germline CDR1 and CDR2: SGHAT and FQNNGV. The CDR3 length is 15 residues. The V end was cut by 2 bases, the J end by 5 bases, with 13 bases between. CDR3 coding DNA: TGTGCCAGCAGCTTAAGACAGTCTTTTCACAATGAGCAGTTCTTC. Its translation is CASSLRQSFHNEQFF.

The genes are TRBV18 and TRBJ1-4; no firm D call. This CDR3 is 16 amino acids long. CDR1 KGHSH and CDR2 LQKENI come from the germline V gene. Between the trimmed V and J ends, which lost 3 bases and 3 bases, there was a span of 14 bases. CDR3 amino acids: CASSPRDRAANEKLFF. DNA for the CDR3: TGTGCCAGCTCACCGAGGGATAGGGCCGCTAATGAAAAACTGTTTTTT.